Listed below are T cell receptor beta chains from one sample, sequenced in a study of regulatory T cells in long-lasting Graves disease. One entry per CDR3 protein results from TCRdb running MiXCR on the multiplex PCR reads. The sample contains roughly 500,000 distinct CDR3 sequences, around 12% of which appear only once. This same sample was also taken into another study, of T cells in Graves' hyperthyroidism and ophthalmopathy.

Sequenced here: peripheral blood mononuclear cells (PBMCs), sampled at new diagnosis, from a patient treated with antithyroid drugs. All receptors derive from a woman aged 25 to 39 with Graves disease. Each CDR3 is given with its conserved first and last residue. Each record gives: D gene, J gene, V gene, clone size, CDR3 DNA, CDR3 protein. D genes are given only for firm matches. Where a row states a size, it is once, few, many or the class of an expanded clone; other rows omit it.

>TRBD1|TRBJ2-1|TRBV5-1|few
TGCGCCAGCAGCTATCGACAGGGAAAAGAGCAGTTCTTC
CASSYRQGKEQFF
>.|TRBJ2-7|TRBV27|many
TGTGCCAGCAGTTCACTACGACAGATCACCTACGAGCAGTACTTC
CASSSLRQITYEQYF
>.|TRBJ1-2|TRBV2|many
TGTGCCAGCCAACGGGTGGGTGGCTACACCTTC
CASQRVGGYTF
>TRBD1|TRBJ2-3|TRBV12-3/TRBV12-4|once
TGTGCCAGCAGTGGACGATTCAGGGGGCGGACAGATACGCAGTATTTT
CASSGRFRGRTDTQYF
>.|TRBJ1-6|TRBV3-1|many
TGTGCCAGCAGCCAAGGCGGTGACAGCGGGTCACCCCTCCACTTT
CASSQGGDSGSPLHF
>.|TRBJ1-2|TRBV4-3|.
TGCGCCAGCAGCCAAGCTTCAGGGAATGGCTACACCTTC
CASSQASGNGYTF
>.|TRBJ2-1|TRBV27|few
TGTGCCAGCAGGACAAAAGGTTTATCCTACAATGAGCAGTTCTTC
CASRTKGLSYNEQFF
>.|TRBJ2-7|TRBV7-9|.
TGTGCCAGCAGCCCCTCGGTCGAGCAGTACTTC
CASSPSVEQYF
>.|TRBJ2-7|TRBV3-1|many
TGTGCCAGCAGCCAAGACGAGGATTACGAGCAGTACTTC
CASSQDEDYEQYF
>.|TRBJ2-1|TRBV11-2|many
TGTGCCAGCAGCTTAGGGGGAGGTGGGTACTTCAGTGAGCAGTTCTTC
CASSLGGGGYFSEQFF
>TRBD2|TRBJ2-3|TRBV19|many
TGTGCCAGTAGGCGGACTAGCGGGAGGGCCTTAGACACAGATACGCAGTATTTT
CASRRTSGRALDTDTQYF
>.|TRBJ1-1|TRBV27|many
TGTGCCAGCAGTTTTTCCCCGAACACTGAAGCTTTCTTT
CASSFSPNTEAFF
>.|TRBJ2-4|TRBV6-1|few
TGTGCCAGCAGAAGACAGGGGAGGGACATTCAGTACTTC
CASRRQGRDIQYF
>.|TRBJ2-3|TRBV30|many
TGTGCCTGGAGTGTAATCCTAGGCCCGGATACGCAGTATTTT
CAWSVILGPDTQYF
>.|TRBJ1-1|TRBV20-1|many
TGCAGTGCTAGAGGCGGGGTAACTGAAGCTTTCTTT
CSARGGVTEAFF
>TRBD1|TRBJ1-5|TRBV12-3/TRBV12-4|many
TGTGCCAGCAGTCCTAAGGACAGGGGGCGCAATCAGCCCCAGCATTTT
CASSPKDRGRNQPQHF
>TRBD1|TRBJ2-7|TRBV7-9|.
TGTGCCAGTAAGACCGGGACAGGGAGCTACGAGCAGTACTTC
CASKTGTGSYEQYF
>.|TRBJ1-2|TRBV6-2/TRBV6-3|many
TGTGCCAGCACAAACGGAGGGACACTCACCGGTGGCTACACCTTC
CASTNGGTLTGGYTF
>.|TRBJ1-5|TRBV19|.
TGTGCCAGTAGTCCCCCCGGGGGGGCGGACCAGCCCCAGCATTTT
CASSPPGGADQPQHF
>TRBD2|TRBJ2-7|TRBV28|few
TGTGCCAGCACTCCGCGATGGGGACCGGGACTAGGGAGCTCCTACGAGCAGTACTTC
CASTPRWGPGLGSSYEQYF
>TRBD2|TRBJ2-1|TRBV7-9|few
TGTGCCAGCTCGGCCGGGACGTGGGGTAGCGGGAGAGGCCCCTACAATGAGCAGTTCTTC
CASSAGTWGSGRGPYNEQFF
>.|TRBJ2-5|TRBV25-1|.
TGTGCCAGCAGTGTCGGTGCAGGGATTTCGGAGACCCAGTACTTC
CASSVGAGISETQYF
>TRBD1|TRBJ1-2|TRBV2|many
TGTGCCAGCAGTGACAGGGACAGATTTAACTATGGCTACACCTTC
CASSDRDRFNYGYTF
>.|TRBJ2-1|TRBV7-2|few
TGTGCCAGCAGCCCAACGGGCGGGACCCCCTACAATGAGCAGTTCTTC
CASSPTGGTPYNEQFF
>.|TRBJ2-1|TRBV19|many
TGTGCCAGTAGTCCGGTGTGGGGCTCCTACAATGAGCAGTTCTTC
CASSPVWGSYNEQFF
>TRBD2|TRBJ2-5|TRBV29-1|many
TGCAGCGTTGAGACCGGGGGGGAGAACCCGCAAGAGACCCAGTACTTC
CSVETGGENPQETQYF
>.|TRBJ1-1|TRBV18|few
TGTGCCAGCTCACCCCCAGGGATGGACCGGTCGGAGGCTTTCTTT
CASSPPGMDRSEAFF
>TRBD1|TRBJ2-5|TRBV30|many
TGTGCCTGGAGTCGACAGGGGGCGAGCGAGACCCAGTACTTC
CAWSRQGASETQYF
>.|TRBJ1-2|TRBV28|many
TGTGCCAGCAGTTTATCCCACTATGGCTACACCTTC
CASSLSHYGYTF
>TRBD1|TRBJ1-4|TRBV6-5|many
TGTGCCAGCAGTTACTCCCCTCCGGGACAGCGCTCAACTAATGAAAAACTGTTTTTT
CASSYSPPGQRSTNEKLFF
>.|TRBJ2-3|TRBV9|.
TGTGCCAGCAGCGACGATCCCCGTAAAATCACAGATACGCAGTATTTT
CASSDDPRKITDTQYF
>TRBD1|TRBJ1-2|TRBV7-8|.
TGTGCCAGCAGCGCTTATACAGGGGTCTATGGCTACACCTTC
CASSAYTGVYGYTF
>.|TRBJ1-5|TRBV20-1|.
TGCAGTGCTACAGCGGGAAGTCAGCCCCAGCATTTT
CSATAGSQPQHF
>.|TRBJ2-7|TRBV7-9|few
TGTGCCAGCAGCTTAGTCCCAAGTATTAGCTACGAGCAGTACTTC
CASSLVPSISYEQYF
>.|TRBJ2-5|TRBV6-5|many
TGTGCCAGCAGTTACTCGTATTCGGAGACCCAGTACTTC
CASSYSYSETQYF
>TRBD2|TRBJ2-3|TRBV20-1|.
TGCAGTGCCCCGCCGGCTAGCGGAGTCACAGATACGCAGTATTTT
CSAPPASGVTDTQYF
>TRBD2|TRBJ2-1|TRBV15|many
TGTGCCACCAGCAGAGGGGAGGGAAACAATGAGCAGTTCTTC
CATSRGEGNNEQFF
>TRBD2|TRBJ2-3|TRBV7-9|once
TGTGCCAGCAGCAAAGGACTAGCGGGAGGGCCGACAGATACGCAGTATTTT
CASSKGLAGGPTDTQYF
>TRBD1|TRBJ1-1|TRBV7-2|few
TGTGCCAGCAGCTTGACAGGGATGGTTGAAGCTTTCTTT
CASSLTGMVEAFF
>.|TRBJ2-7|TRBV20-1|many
TGCAGTGCTAGAACGGGATACCCTTTCGAGCAGTACTTC
CSARTGYPFEQYF
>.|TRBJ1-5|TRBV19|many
TGTGCCAGTAGTCTCGTCTCTTATAGCAATCAGCCCCAGCATTTT
CASSLVSYSNQPQHF
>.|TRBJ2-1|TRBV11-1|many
TGTGCCAGCAGCTTAGACCGGGACGAGCAGTTCTTC
CASSLDRDEQFF
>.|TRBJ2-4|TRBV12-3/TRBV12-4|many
TGTGCCAGCAGTTTAAGGGGAACCGTCCTAGCCAAAAACATTCAGTACTTC
CASSLRGTVLAKNIQYF
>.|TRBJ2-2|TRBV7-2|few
TGTGCCAGCAGCTTAGGGTTTAGGGCGAGGGACAACACCGGGGAGCTGTTTTTT
CASSLGFRARDNTGELFF
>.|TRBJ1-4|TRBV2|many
TGTGCCAGCAGTAAGGGGGACAACATTAAACTGTTTTTT
CASSKGDNIKLFF